This TCR beta chain was obtained from a study of T cells in localized non-small cell lung cancer. Study-wide results and limits: Greater blood T cell density accompanied longer overall survival. Measurement of T cell clonality placed uninvolved adjacent lung highest, above the level in tumor.

Profiling relied on immunoSEQ multiplex PCR, and the TCRdb table lists in-frame clones only, not all of them. The sample contains about 33,000 clones, roughly 75% of which appear only once. A note on this clone: Its matching antigen is unknown.

The source material was peripheral blood, sampled before any cancer treatment. This clonotype was sampled from a male donor aged 60 or older with stage III squamous cell lung carcinoma.

The CDR3 region is CASRRRQESSYEQYF. The CDR3 DNA follows: TGTGCCAGCAGGAGACGACAGGAAAGCTCCTACGAGCAGTACTTC. The chain employs TRBV6-5 and TRBJ2-7; D possibly corresponds to TRBD1 (6 bases). CDR3 size: 15 residues. CDR1 and CDR2 (germline): MNHEY, SVGAGI. The ends were cut back, 6 bases at V and 0 bases at J, with 15 bases in the middle.